One sample yielded the 27 T cell receptor beta chains listed below, sequenced in a study of human T cells and chemical hapten exposure. Specified time point: patch test 2, 6 weeks after DPC sensitization. As to treatment: therapeutic diphenylcyclopropenone sensitization with weekly scalp DPC. TCRdb analysed the RACE reads with MiXCR anew, one entry per CDR3 protein. The sample records a few hundred thousand distinct CDR3 sequences, roughly 6.3% being singletons. Specimen: whole blood, collected in connection with sensitization to the hapten diphenylcyclopropenone (DPC). The receptors originated from a woman between 18 and 29 years old with alopecia areata. Some clones in this sample may be carry-over from other donors' samples.

The sample holds many counts of this clonotype. The chain links TRBV15 to TRBJ1-5, with D possibly matching TRBD1 (5 bases). The germline CDR1 and CDR2 sequences are LNHNV and YYDKDF (reference sequence). Trimming shortened V by 1 base and J by 5 bases, and 12 bases separated the two germline ends. CDR3 length: 15 amino acids. The CDR3 bases are TGTGCCACCAGCAGAGTTTCGGGGGAATATCAGCCCCAGCATTTT. As protein: CATSRVSGEYQPQHF.

The chain carries TRBV5-6 and TRBJ2-7, with unresolved D. Per the germline V gene, CDR1 is SGHDT and CDR2 is YYEEEE. Deletions cut 1 base from V and 1 base from J, with 12 bases between. This CDR3 is 15 amino acids long. The CDR3 here is CASSLLQVKSYEQYF. CDR3 bases: TGTGCCAGCAGCTTGTTGCAGGTTAAGTCCTACGAGCAGTACTTC.

This clonotype came up many times. V gene TRBV20-1 combines with J gene TRBJ1-3; D ambiguous. This CDR3 is built from 16 residues. CDR1 and CDR2 from the germline V gene are DFQATT and SNEGSKA (reference sequence). V dropped 3 bases and J dropped 4 bases, with 19 bases sitting between them. The CDR3 region is CSARPRRWPWGNTIYF. CDR3 DNA: TGCAGTGCTAGGCCGAGGAGATGGCCATGGGGAAACACCATATATTTT.

This clonotype was counted at least ten times. The chain uses TRBV5-5 and TRBJ1-3; no firm D call. Trimming left V 0 bases short and J 0 bases short, with 7 bases between. Germline-derived CDR1 and CDR2 are SGHKS and YYEKEE (reference sequence). This CDR3 has 15 residues. The CDR3 bases are TGTGCCAGCAGCTTGGACGGAGACTCTGGAAACACCATATATTTT. This sequence encodes CASSLDGDSGNTIYF.

In regard to this clonotype: This could be a read error, since a much larger clone is one nucleotide away. The CDR3 nucleotides read TGTGCCAGCAGCTTTTGCGGGGGATCTGAAGCTTTCTTT. This codes for CASSFCGGSEAFF. This chain connects TRBV7-2 to TRBJ1-1, with a weak D call TRBD1 (5 bases). This CDR3 has 13 residues. Looked up from germline, CDR1 is SGHTA and CDR2 is FQGNSA. V gave up 3 bases and J gave up 6 bases, with 11 bases separating them.

This clonotype came up many times. This rearrangement joins TRBV6-5 to TRBJ1-2; D is perhaps TRBD1 (6 bases). The CDR3 has 13 residues. V lost 5 bases and J lost 5, with 12 bases in between. In germline, CDR1 is MNHEY, CDR2 SVGAGI. CDR3 nucleotide sequence: TGTGCCAGCAGTGTGGACAGAGGGTATGGCTACACCTTC. It yields the protein CASSVDRGYGYTF.

This clonotype occurred a few times. This chain uses TRBV11-2 with TRBJ2-1, with 12 bases lining up with TRBD2. J was trimmed by 6 bases and V by 5 bases; bases with no gene match: 14. This CDR3 region has 18 residues. CDR1 is SGHAT, CDR2 FQNNGV, per germline. CDR3 nucleotides: TGTGCCAGCAGCACCCCTCGTCGGGCTAGCGGGGGGGCCAATGAGCAGTTCTTC. It encodes CASSTPRRASGGANEQFF.

In its sample, this clonotype was seen a few times. The J gene is TRBJ1-5, the V gene TRBV24-1; D remains ambiguous. The CDR3 spans 14 residues. Germline V CDR1 and CDR2: KGHDR, SFDVKD. Trimming removed 7 bases from V and 2 bases from J, with 11 bases in between. CDR3 sequence: CATSDLFRNQPQHF. The DNA for the CDR3 is TGTGCCACCAGCGACTTGTTCCGCAATCAGCCCCAGCATTTT.

There are many counts of this clonotype. This rearrangement joins TRBV9 to TRBJ1-6; possibly TRBD1 for D (5 bases). CDR3 length: 14 amino acids. V was cut by 4 bases and J by 10 bases, with 15 bases left in between. Germline CDR1 is SGDLS and CDR2 is YYNGEE. CDR3 bases: TGTGCCAGCAGCCCGCGGGGCGCGGAATCACCCCTCCACTTT. It translates to CASSPRGAESPLHF.

The rearrangement uses TRBV21-1 and TRBJ2-3. TRBV21-1 is an annotated pseudogene. The CDR3 loop spans 15 amino acids. CDR3 residues: CASTSNGAGTDTQYF. The DNA of the CDR3 is TGTGCCAGCACCTCGAATGGTGCGGGCACAGATACGCAGTATTTT.

In this sample, this clonotype turned up many times. J is TRBJ1-4 and V is TRBV7-8, with D perhaps matching TRBD1 (5 bases). V shed 2 bases and J shed 1 base, with 11 bases lying between them. This CDR3 is 16 amino acids long. Germline lookup yields CDR1 SGHVS and CDR2 FQNEAQ. The CDR3 loop reads CASSLRDGGTNEKLFF. DNA for the CDR3: TGTGCCAGCAGCTTACGGGACGGAGGAACTAATGAAAAACTGTTTTTT. The full variable domain, completed using reference TRBV7-8 and TRBJ1-4, is GAGVSQSPRYKVAKRGQDVALRCDPISGHVSLFWYQQALGQGPEFLTYFQNEAQLDKSGLPSDRFFAERPEGSVSTLKIQRTQQEDSAVYLCASSLRDGGTNEKLFFGSGTQLSVL.

This chain connects TRBV7-9 to TRBJ2-3; no clear D. Germline V lookup: CDR1 SEHNR, CDR2 FQNEAQ (reference sequence). The V end was cut by 5 bases, the J end by 2 bases, with 11 bases between. The CDR3 loop spans 14 amino acids. Here the CDR3 DNA reads TGTGCCAGCAGCCCCCCACCGGTCACAGATACGCAGTATTTT. It codes for CASSPPPVTDTQYF.

This clonotype was counted many times. The rearrangement joins TRBV12-3 or TRBV12-4 to TRBJ1-2, with D perhaps matching TRBD1 (6 bases). CDR3 size: 12 residues. V lost 10 bases and J lost 5, with 14 bases in between. The CDR3 nucleotides read TGTGCCACCGCGGACAGCTCTTATGGCTACACCTTC. Translation: CATADSSYGYTF.

The chain employs TRBV12-3 or TRBV12-4 and TRBJ1-1, with D tentatively TRBD1 (6 bases). The CDR3 contains 15 residues. The V end was cut by 4 bases, the J end by 6 bases, with 18 bases between. The CDR3 sequence is CASSWQGQIDSEAFF. CDR3 coding DNA: TGTGCCAGCAGTTGGCAGGGGCAAATTGACTCTGAAGCTTTCTTT.

The chain carries TRBV6-5 and TRBJ2-2; 12 bases are a match to TRBD2. The CDR3 is 17 residues long. CDR1 is MNHEY and CDR2 is SVGAGI in the germline V gene. The junction had 5 bases not matched to a gene; V was cut back by 0 bases and J by 6 bases. CDR3 coding DNA: TGTGCCAGCAGTTACTCGCCTAGCGGGGGGGCCCCCGGGGAGCTGTTTTTT. Protein sequence: CASSYSPSGGAPGELFF.

The chain recombines TRBV7-3 with TRBJ1-1; TRBD1 might be the D (5 bases). The V gene's germline CDR1 is SGHTA and CDR2 FQGTGA. Trimming removed 6 bases at V and 5 bases at J, with 13 bases between. This CDR3 comprises 13 residues. The chain's CDR3 is CASRTMGGTEAFF. CDR3 nucleotides: TGTGCCAGCAGGACCATGGGGGGTACTGAAGCTTTCTTT.

In its sample, this clonotype was seen a few times. The rearrangement joins TRBV28 to TRBJ2-3, with 7 bases lining up with TRBD1. The CDR3 covers 16 residues. With 5 bases clipped from V and 4 bases from J, the junction kept 12 bases outside the gene matches. The germline V gene encodes CDR1 MDHEN and CDR2 SYDVKM. CDR3 amino acids: CASSGPGQTLPDTQYF. The CDR3 nucleotides read TGTGCCAGCAGTGGCCCGGGACAGACCCTCCCAGATACGCAGTATTTT. The full variable domain, its missing parts supplied by reference TRBV28 and TRBJ2-3, is DVKVTQSSRYLVKRTGEKVFLECVQDMDHENMFWYRQDPGLGLRLIYFSYDVKMKEKGDIPEGYSVSREKKERFSLILESASTNQTSMYLCASSGPGQTLPDTQYFGPGTRLTVL.

This clonotype was detected ten times or more. The chain couples TRBV29-1 to TRBJ1-5, with D hard to call. The germline V gene encodes CDR1 SQVTM and CDR2 ANQGSEA. The CDR3 extends over 12 amino acids. Trimming removed 4 bases from V and 4 bases from J, with 8 bases in between. In DNA form, the CDR3 reads TGCAGCGTTGTTATCGGAAATCAGCCCCAGCATTTT. Translated: CSVVIGNQPQHF. The full variable domain, its missing parts supplied by reference TRBV29-1 and TRBJ1-5, is SAVISQKPSRDICQRGTSLTIQCQVDSQVTMMFWYRQQPGQSLTLIATANQGSEATYESGFVIDKFPISRPNLTFSTLTVSNMSPEDSSIYLCSVVIGNQPQHFGDGTRLSIL.

This clonotype was found many times. The V and J genes are TRBV27 and TRBJ2-1, with 11 bases identical to TRBD2. The germline gives CDR1 MNHEY, CDR2 SMNVEV (reference sequence). The V gene end was trimmed by 6 bases and the J gene end by 2 bases; junction bases not matched to a gene: 3. The CDR3 is made up of 15 amino acids. The CDR3, as DNA: TGTGCCAGCAGGACACTAGCGGGGGCCTACAATGAGCAGTTCTTC. It specifies CASRTLAGAYNEQFF.

The genes are TRBV18 and TRBJ2-3, with TRBD2 matching over 9 bases. This CDR3 contains 14 residues. Germline V gene data show CDR1 as KGHSH and CDR2 as LQKENI. With V trimmed by 3 bases and J by 3 bases, 1 base remained unmatched. CDR3 sequence: CASSPLAGTDTQYF. CDR3 nucleotide sequence: TGTGCCAGCTCACCCCTAGCGGGGACAGATACGCAGTATTTT.

The chain couples TRBV20-1 to TRBJ2-3; D assignment may be TRBD1 or TRBD2 (5 bases each). Per germline, CDR1 DFQATT and CDR2 SNEGSKA (reference sequence). V gave up 3 bases and J gave up 0 bases, with 16 bases separating them. The CDR3 runs 16 residues. The CDR3 region has the DNA TGCAGTGCTAGCGACGCAGGGACCCAAAGCACAGATACGCAGTATTTT. It yields the protein CSASDAGTQSTDTQYF.

This clonotype was counted between two and nine times. This chain links TRBV11-1 with TRBJ2-7; D is perhaps TRBD2 (5 bases). CDR3 length: 16 amino acids. V was trimmed by 5 bases and J by 2 bases, leaving 19 bases between them. Germline V gene sequence: CDR1 SGHAT, CDR2 FQDESV (reference sequence). CDR3 region: CASSPLRGPPTYEQYF. The DNA for the CDR3 is TGTGCCAGCAGCCCCCTCCGAGGGCCACCGACCTACGAGCAGTACTTC.

This clonotype was counted a few times. The chain joins TRBV4-3 to TRBJ2-3; possibly TRBD2 for D (6 bases). The germline gives CDR1 LGHNA, CDR2 YSLEER. Trimming pared 0 bases from V and 4 bases from J, leaving 14 bases between. The CDR3 is 16 residues long. CDR3 amino acids: CASSQEGGPGADTQYF. The DNA of the CDR3 is TGCGCCAGCAGCCAAGAAGGCGGTCCGGGGGCAGATACGCAGTATTTT.

V is TRBV20-1 and J is TRBJ2-3; 8 nucleotides agree with TRBD2. With V trimmed by 6 bases and J by 4 bases, 15 bases remained unmatched. This CDR3 comprises 16 residues. CDR1 and CDR2 (germline): DFQATT, SNEGSKA (reference sequence). Here the CDR3 DNA reads TGCAGTGCCACCCGGCGGGGGGCAAGTCTGGCAGATACGCAGTATTTT. This translates into CSATRRGASLADTQYF.

This sequence joins TRBV20-1 and TRBJ1-1; 7 bases are a match to TRBD1. Germline V CDR1 and CDR2: DFQATT, SNEGSKA (reference sequence). V lost 0 bases to trimming and J lost 4 bases; unmatched junction nucleotides: 8. This CDR3 is 15 amino acids long. CDR3 loop: CSARDQGGGGTEAFF. Written as DNA, the CDR3 is TGCAGTGCTAGAGATCAAGGGGGCGGAGGCACTGAAGCTTTCTTT.

The gene calls are TRBV20-1 and TRBJ1-2; D gene uncertain. The CDR3 runs 13 residues. V shed 6 bases and J shed 5 bases, with 16 bases lying between them. From germline, CDR1 is DFQATT and CDR2 SNEGSKA (reference sequence). The CDR3 region has the DNA TGCAGTGCCGGTAATGCAGTGAAATATGGCTACACCTTC. Translation gives CSAGNAVKYGYTF.

This clonotype has just a few counts. The V and J genes are TRBV3-1 and TRBJ2-3; 8 bases align to TRBD2. Looked up from germline, CDR1 is LGHDT and CDR2 is YNNKEL (reference sequence). V lost 2 bases and J lost 5; bases outside the gene matches: 9. The CDR3 is 16 residues long. In DNA, the CDR3 is TGTGCCAGCAGCCAATTTACCGGGGGGGCTAGAGATACGCAGTATTTT. This encodes CASSQFTGGARDTQYF.